This T cell receptor beta chain was sequenced in a study of shared clonotypes between healthy human individuals. For the study at large: CD8 memory received one plate per donor, CD8 naive two, CD4 memory three and CD4 naive three.

Sequenced by immunoSEQ multiplex PCR; TCRdb stores in-frame clones only, minus some. The sample has hundreds of thousands of clones; almost 97% are singletons. The study drew all its donors from Caucasian adults living in Nashville, Tennessee. Germline CDR1 reads MNHNS; CDR2 reads SASEGT. The V end lost 8 bases, the J end lost 6 bases, and 17 bases lay between the germline ends. The CDR3 has 14 residues. This chain uses TRBV6-1 with TRBJ2-1; D uncertain. The TCR comes from a woman in her thirties in good health. Input material: naive CD4+ T cells sorted from blood. Stated subset: CD45RA+ positively selected. In DNA form, the CDR3 reads TGTGCCAGCGACCGAGCAATAACAGTCAATGAGCAGTTCTTC. Translation: CASDRAITVNEQFF.